A single sample is the source of the 2 T cell receptor beta chains below, sequenced in a study of immune heterogeneity within non-small cell lung tumors (dated by TCRdb to about 2018). TCRdb lists the instrument as HiSeq X Ten. The TCR beta CDR3 region was amplified with a multiplex PCR system, in which a first round of approximately 11 cycles was run using 32 V-gene forward and 13 J-gene reverse primers. TCRdb reran the public reads through fastp at Q25 and MiXCR, keeping productive beta chains. Each entry is one CDR3 protein sequence, shown with its most common DNA and genes. Counted in this sample were more than 4,500 distinct CDR3 sequences; 22% of them appeared once. Around 16% of the sample belongs to the ten largest clones. For the TCR template, genomic DNA was extracted from bulk tumor tissue, and 500 to 600 ng of gDNA was amplified for each sample. During surgery, multiple biopsies were taken from each primary tumor and placed as far apart as possible within the tumor mass. Patients in the study cohort, which was described as untreated, were newly diagnosed NSCLC cases going through curative surgery.

Sample: lung tumor tissue. These receptors originate from a man in his sixties with non-small cell lung cancer.

The J gene is TRBJ2-1, the V gene TRBV7-2; tentatively, D is TRBD2 (6 bases). Trimming shortened V by 5 bases and J by 8 bases, and 22 bases separated the two germline ends. Looked up from germline, CDR1 is SGHTA and CDR2 is FQGNSA. The CDR3 contains 16 residues. The CDR3 loop reads CASSILLATAVDEQFF. DNA of the CDR3: TGTGCCAGCAGCATTCTACTAGCCACAGCCGTCGATGAGCAGTTCTTC.

On this clonotype: A junction boundary mismatches the germline segment, possibly from a read error. The genes are TRBV9 and TRBJ1-2, with a possible D match to TRBD1 (5 bases). The CDR3 is 14 residues long. The germline V gene encodes CDR1 SGDLS and CDR2 YYNGEE. The CDR3 sequence is CANSVGAGLWGYTF. The CDR3 DNA reads as TGTGCCAACAGCGTAGGGGCAGGGCTGTGGGGCTACACCTTC. The whole variable domain, filled in from reference TRBV9 and TRBJ1-2, reads DSGVTQTPKHLITATGQRVTLRCSPRSGDLSVYWYQQSLDQGLQFLIQYYNGEERAKGNILERFSAQQFPDLHSELNLSSLELGDSALYFCANSVGAGLWGYTFGSGTRLTVV.